Listed below are T cell receptor beta chains from one sample, sequenced in a study of shared clonotypes between healthy human individuals. Only in-frame clones appear in the TCRdb table, and some are missing; sequencing was by immunoSEQ multiplex PCR. The data contain about a million clones, around three quarters of them singletons. Sequencing used memory CD4+ T cells from PBMCs. The receptors stem from a man aged 18 to 35 in good health. Some clones in this sample may be carry-over from other donors' samples. The CDR3 runs from the conserved cysteine through the conserved F or W. A D gene is named only where the DNA matches it firmly. Not all rows give a size; the values are once, few, many and, for expanded clones, a class.

j_call | d_call | clone_size | v_call | cdr3_aa | cdr3_nt
TRBJ2-2 | - | once | TRBV11-1 | CASSQYNTGELFF | TGTGCCAGCAGCCAGTATAACACCGGGGAGCTGTTTTTT
TRBJ2-5 | - | - | TRBV10-2 | CASTTDRGGTQYF | TGCGCCAGCACCACGGACAGAGGGGGGACCCAGTACTTC
TRBJ2-7 | - | once | TRBV7-2 | CASSRPGYEQYF | TGTGCCAGCAGCCGTCCGGGATACGAGCAGTACTTC
TRBJ2-1 | TRBD2 | - | TRBV9 | CASSPRTSANNEQFF | TGTGCCAGCAGCCCCCGGACTAGCGCAAACAATGAGCAGTTCTTC
TRBJ2-3 | TRBD1 | - | TRBV6-1 | CASSPDRASTDTQYF | TGTGCCAGCAGTCCAGACAGGGCATCTACAGATACGCAGTATTTT
TRBJ2-3 | TRBD1 | - | TRBV4-1 | CASSGQGSADTQYF | TGCGCCAGCAGTGGACAGGGATCAGCAGATACGCAGTATTTT
TRBJ1-4 | TRBD1 | - | TRBV6-1 | CASRVRGTNEKLFF | TGTGCCAGCAGAGTCAGGGGGACTAATGAAAAACTGTTTTTT
TRBJ1-2 | TRBD1 | - | TRBV27 | CASSLPRTGVNYGYTF | TGTGCCAGCAGCCTTCCACGGACAGGGGTAAACTATGGCTACACCTTC
TRBJ2-7 | TRBD2 | - | TRBV7-9 | CASSLVASGSYEQYF | TGTGCCAGCAGCTTAGTCGCTAGCGGTTCCTACGAGCAGTACTTC
TRBJ1-2 | - | few | TRBV21-1 | CASSKEQGYGYTF | TGTGCCAGCAGCAAAGAGCAGGGATATGGCTACACCTTC
TRBJ1-1 | TRBD1 | - | TRBV7-3 | CASSLGTGVNTEAFF | TGTGCCAGCAGCTTGGGGACAGGAGTGAACACTGAAGCTTTCTTT
TRBJ2-1 | TRBD2 | - | TRBV5-1 | CASSLVEFGTSGYNEQFF | TGCGCCAGCAGCTTGGTGGAATTTGGGACTAGCGGCTACAATGAGCAGTTCTTC
TRBJ1-1 | - | - | TRBV5-1 | CASSRVRGDTEAFF | TGCGCCAGCAGCCGGGTTAGAGGCGACACTGAAGCTTTCTTT
TRBJ1-2 | TRBD1 | many | TRBV7-9 | CASRPDRGTSDGYTF | TGTGCCAGCAGACCCGACAGGGGAACTTCGGATGGCTACACCTTC
TRBJ2-3 | - | - | TRBV27 | CASSPLGADTQYF | TGTGCCAGCAGTCCACTTGGAGCGGATACGCAGTATTTT
TRBJ2-5 | TRBD2 | - | TRBV7-9 | CASTGGLAVQETQYF | TGTGCCAGCACCGGGGGACTAGCGGTACAAGAGACCCAGTACTTC
TRBJ2-3 | TRBD2 | - | TRBV5-5 | CASSLGTSADTQYF | TGTGCCAGCAGCCTTGGGACTAGCGCCGATACGCAGTATTTT
TRBJ1-1 | - | - | TRBV30 | CAMYGKTEAFF | TGTGCGATGTACGGGAAAACTGAAGCTTTCTTT
TRBJ2-7 | - | once | TRBV5-6 | CASSLGTGAYEQYF | TGTGCCAGCAGCTTGGGGACTGGGGCCTACGAGCAGTACTTC
TRBJ1-6 | - | few | TRBV25-1 | CASSEAVGSSPLHF | TGTGCCAGCAGTGAAGCAGTAGGCTCCTCACCCCTCCACTTT
TRBJ2-7 | - | - | TRBV14 | CASSSIAVYEQYF | TGTGCCAGCAGCTCGATTGCGGTCTACGAGCAGTACTTC
TRBJ1-1 | - | many | TRBV5-6 | CASSPLSANTEAFF | TGTGCCAGCAGTCCCCTTTCGGCGAACACTGAAGCTTTCTTT